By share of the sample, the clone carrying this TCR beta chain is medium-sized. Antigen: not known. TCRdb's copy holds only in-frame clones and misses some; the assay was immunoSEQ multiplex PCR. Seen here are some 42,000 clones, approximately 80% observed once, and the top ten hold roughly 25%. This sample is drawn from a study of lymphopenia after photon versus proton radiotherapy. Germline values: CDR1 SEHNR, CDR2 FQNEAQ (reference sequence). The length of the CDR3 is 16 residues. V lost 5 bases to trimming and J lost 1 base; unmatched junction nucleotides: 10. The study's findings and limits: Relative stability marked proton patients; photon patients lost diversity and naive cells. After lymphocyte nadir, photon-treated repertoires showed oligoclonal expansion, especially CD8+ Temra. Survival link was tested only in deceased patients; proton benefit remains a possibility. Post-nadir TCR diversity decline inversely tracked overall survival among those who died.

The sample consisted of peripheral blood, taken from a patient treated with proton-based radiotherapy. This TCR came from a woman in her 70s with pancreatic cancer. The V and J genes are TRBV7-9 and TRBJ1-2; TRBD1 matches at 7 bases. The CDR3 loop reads CASSDLRGQINYGYTF. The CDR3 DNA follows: TGTGCCAGCAGCGATCTGCGGGGACAGATTAACTATGGCTACACCTTC.